The present T cell receptor beta chain was sequenced within a study of identifying expanded T cells in peripheral blood (dated by TCRdb to between 2017 and 2020). Notes on the research overall: Four technical replicates, made by sequencing separate aliquots from the same pool of genomic DNA, were compared pairwise.

TCRbeta CDR3 regions were profiled by bias-controlled multiplex PCR amplification of genomic DNA with the immunoSEQ Assay. The authors' pipeline ran thus. To quantify the absolute abundance of each unique TCRbeta CDR3 region, the sequences were collapsed and filtered. Differential abundance was tested with two models: a binomial (Fisher-equivalent) model and a beta-binomial model that adds time-dependent variance fitted from healthy donors. Clones with fewer than 5 combined templates were excluded, and clones with Benjamini-Hochberg FDR below 0.01 were called differentially abundant. Beta-binomial variance was modeled as a function of total template count across the two samples using the form v = (b*log(k)+a)^2. The source is immuneACCESS, and TCRdb retained only in-frame sequences with V and J called. Part of the clones is not carried over; for the studies checked, unresolved V genes explain less than half of this, and the remainder is unexplained. V and J calls plus clone size are reproduced from that table; the DNA served to infer D and trimming. In all, the sample holds approximately 110,000 clones, and about 89% of those were seen once. The ten largest clones take up less than 20% of the sample.

This clone was observed a handful of times. The antigen it recognizes is unknown. The sample holds no much larger clone one base away, and base qualities are not on file. No immune events, such as infections, were documented for the healthy donors during the collection period. Time-dependent variance in a beta-binomial model of T-cell clone differential abundance was calibrated using healthy-donor blood repertoires as a training cohort. The training cohort was composed of about 10 healthy donors, 3 female and 7 male. On average the donors were around 44 years old, and their ages spanned about 29 to 65 years. Whole blood, obtained from a commercial supplier, was collected from each healthy donor at three time points spaced roughly 2 weeks apart. Genomic DNA was extracted from unsorted whole blood for immunosequencing. Overall results and qualifications from the work: The authors expected that over much longer intervals, such as months to years, biological variance in healthy repertoires might increase even further. Across all healthy donors, variance in clone template counts between roughly 2-week samples was found to increase significantly with total template count. The binomial model flagged 0.95 to 1.5 differentially abundant clones between technical replicates but around 16 over two weeks and around 19 over approximately 4 weeks. Across all healthy-donor time intervals, the beta-binomial model significantly lowered both the number of clones called differentially abundant and the false-positive rate.

V is clipped by 2 bases and J by 9 bases, and the sequence between their germline boundaries is 17 bases long. CDR1 and CDR2, looked up from the germline V gene, are MNHEY and SVGAGI. The CDR3 has 15 amino acids, counting the end cysteine and phenylalanine. The entry retains the CDR3 DNA only, 45 bases that are in frame from base 1. This receptor chain uses TRBV6-5 and TRBJ2-1, with TRBD1 tentatively as D gene (5 bases match). This receptor was identified in a person aged 18-70 years in good health. Sample: blood. CDR3 protein: CASSYTRPQRGEQFF. The DNA sequence is given as TGTGCCAGCAGTTACACCCGTCCCCAAAGGGGTGAGCAGTTCTTC.